Reported below is one T cell receptor (beta chain). Its target is not known. These data come from a study of cytomegalovirus exposure and HLA in healthy donors. Study findings and constraints: Reports indicate that TCR beta sequences accurately predicted the HLA-A and HLA-B alleles of most subjects.

13 Jbeta primers and 60 Vbeta primers were used for the PCR. Some clones are missing from TCRdb's copy, which holds only in-frame ones; the method was immunoSEQ multiplex PCR. Of approximately 130,000 clones in the sample, more than 80% were seen once. The CDR3 is 15 amino acids. Germline lookup yields CDR1 GTSNPN and CDR2 SVGIG (reference sequence). V lost 5 bases and J 0 bases, leaving 16 bases between the germline ends. The chain employs TRBV30 and TRBJ2-5, with D possibly being TRBD1 (5 bases). The sequence was collected from a woman in her 30s in good health and CMV-seropositive. Sequenced material: PBMCs. CDR3 DNA: TGTGCCTGGGTCGGTCTGGGGCAGAACCAAGAGACCCAGTACTTC. Its translation is CAWVGLGQNQETQYF.